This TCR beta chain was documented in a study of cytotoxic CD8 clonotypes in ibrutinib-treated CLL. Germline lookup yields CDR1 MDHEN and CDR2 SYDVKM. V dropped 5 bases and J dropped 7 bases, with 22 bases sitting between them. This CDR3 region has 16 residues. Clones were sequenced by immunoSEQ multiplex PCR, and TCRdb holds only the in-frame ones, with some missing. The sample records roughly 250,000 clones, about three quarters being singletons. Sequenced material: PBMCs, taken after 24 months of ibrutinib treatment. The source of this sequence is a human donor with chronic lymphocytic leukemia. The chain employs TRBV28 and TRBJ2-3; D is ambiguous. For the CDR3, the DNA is TGTGCCAGCAGTCCCTCCAGGTCTAGGATTGAAAATACGCAGTATTTT. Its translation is CASSPSRSRIENTQYF.